These 14 T cell receptor beta chains were all obtained from the same sample, sequenced in a study of beta chain features in type 1 diabetes. cDNA synthesis used the whole RNA isolate, giving expressed TCRB sequences. TCRdb's copy holds only in-frame clones and misses some; the assay was immunoSEQ multiplex PCR. The top ten clones hold approximately 0.053% of a sample with 200,000 to 250,000 clones, approximately 70% of them seen once. Input material: naive CD4+ T cells from blood. The receptors were gathered from a man aged 25-40 years in good health.

The chain is built from TRBV11-1 and TRBJ1-2; tentative D call: TRBD1 (6 bases). This CDR3 comprises 12 residues. CDR1 is SGHAT, CDR2 FQDESV, per germline (reference sequence). V lost 5 bases, J lost 5 bases, and 9 bases lay in between. The chain's CDR3 is CASSHGQYGYTF. The CDR3 nucleotides are TGTGCCAGCAGCCACGGACAGTATGGCTACACCTTC.

The CDR3, as DNA: TGTGCCAGCAGCCCAAGCAGTATTCGCACAGATACGCAGTATTTT. Translating gives CASSPSSIRTDTQYF. The chain carries TRBV9 and TRBJ2-3; D remains ambiguous. With 4 bases removed from V and 1 base from J, the gap between germline ends came to 13 bases. This CDR3 is built from 15 residues. Germline CDR1 and CDR2: SGDLS and YYNGEE.

The V and J genes are TRBV13 and TRBJ2-6; the D gene is possibly TRBD2 (5 bases). The CDR3 runs 21 residues. Germline V gene data show CDR1 as PRHDT and CDR2 as FYEKMQ (reference sequence). Between the trimmed V and J ends, which lost 9 bases and 1 base, there was a span of 31 bases. Here the CDR3 reads CASRKALEVAKPFSGANVLTF. The CDR3 region has the DNA TGTGCCAGTAGGAAGGCATTGGAGGTTGCCAAGCCTTTTTCTGGGGCCAACGTCCTGACTTTC. Filled out from reference TRBV13 and TRBJ2-6, the complete variable domain reads AAGVIQSPRHLIKEKRETATLKCYPIPRHDTVYWYQQGPGQDPQFLISFYEKMQSDKGSIPDRFSAQQFSDYHSELNMSSLELGDSALYFCASRKALEVAKPFSGANVLTFGAGSRLTVL.

The chain carries TRBV29-1 and TRBJ2-6; D is undetermined. The ends were cut back, 7 bases at V and 1 base at J, with 5 bases in the middle. Germline CDR1 is SQVTM and CDR2 is ANQGSEA. This CDR3 has 12 amino acids. This CDR3 reads CSAASGANVLTF. The DNA of the CDR3 is TGCAGCGCCGCATCTGGGGCCAACGTCCTGACTTTC.

J is TRBJ2-5 and V is TRBV5-4; D gene ambiguous. The ends were cut back, 0 bases at V and 0 bases at J, with 3 bases in the middle. This CDR3 has 13 residues. Germline V gene sequence: CDR1 SGHNT, CDR2 YYREEE (reference sequence). The CDR3 sequence: CASSLEYQETQYF. DNA of the CDR3: TGTGCCAGCAGCTTGGAGTACCAAGAGACCCAGTACTTC.

Remarks on this clone: The sample carries other DNA sequences with the same CDR3. The chain joins TRBV4-3 to TRBJ2-1; 7 bases line up with TRBD2. V shed 1 base, J shed 0 bases, and the junction held 0 bases outside the gene matches. The CDR3 consists of 15 residues. Germline assignment: CDR1 LGHNA and CDR2 YSLEER. The CDR3 loop reads CASSQGTSSYNEQFF. The CDR3 DNA sequence: TGCGCCAGCAGCCAAGGGACTAGCTCCTACAATGAGCAGTTCTTC.

The chain is built from TRBV4-3 and TRBJ2-7; a weak D match, TRBD2 (6 bases). The germline CDR1 and CDR2 sequences are LGHNA and YSLEER. This CDR3 is built from 15 residues. The ends were cut back, 3 bases at V and 0 bases at J, with 12 bases in the middle. The CDR3 nucleotides are TGCGCCAGCAGCCACCGGGATAGCGGCTCCTACGAGCAGTACTTC. It codes for CASSHRDSGSYEQYF.

The CDR3 DNA sequence: TGTGCCAGCAGCGTAGACCGGGAGGTTCAGTACTTC. Amino acids: CASSVDREVQYF. The V gene is TRBV9, the J gene TRBJ2-5, with 7 bases matching TRBD2. Germline values: CDR1 SGDLS, CDR2 YYNGEE. V lost 0 bases and J lost 11; bases outside the gene matches: 4. CDR3 length equals 12 residues.

This chain uses TRBV30 with TRBJ2-7, with 8 positions matching TRBD1. The J segment lost 3 bases and the V segment lost 6 bases, leaving 7 bases of the junction unmatched. The V gene's germline CDR1 is GTSNPN and CDR2 SVGIG (reference sequence). The CDR3 length is 13 residues. The CDR3: CACTETGGYEQYF. The CDR3 bases are TGTGCCTGCACCGAAACAGGGGGCTACGAGCAGTACTTC. The full variable domain, in which reference TRBV30 and TRBJ2-7 provide the parts outside the CDR3, is SQTIHQWPATLVQPVGSPLSLECTVEGTSNPNLYWYRQAAGRGLQLLFYSVGIGQISSEVPQNLSASRPQDRQFILSSKKLLLSDSGFYLCACTETGGYEQYFGPGTRLTVT.

There are a few counts of this clone. The J gene is TRBJ2-7, the V gene TRBV7-2, with 7 positions matching TRBD1. In germline, CDR1 is SGHTA, CDR2 FQGNSA. Germline trimming cut 1 base from V and 1 base from J; bases unmatched to any gene: 4. This CDR3 is built from 15 residues. CDR3 bases: TGTGCCAGCAGCTTAGTAGGGGACAGTTCCTACGAGCAGTACTTC. Amino acid sequence: CASSLVGDSSYEQYF.

V is TRBV28 and J is TRBJ2-1, with D hard to call. Looked up from germline, CDR1 is MDHEN and CDR2 is SYDVKM. Trimming left V 8 bases short and J 7 bases short, with 24 bases between. This CDR3 is 16 amino acids long. The CDR3 bases are TGTGCCAGCCCCGCCAGTCGGACCCCACTAAGTAATGAGCAGTTCTTC. This sequence encodes CASPASRTPLSNEQFF.

The V call is TRBV29-1, the J call TRBJ2-4; tentatively, D is TRBD2 (5 bases). V shed 5 bases and J shed 5 bases, with 16 bases lying between them. CDR3 length: 14 residues. CDR1 is SQVTM, CDR2 ANQGSEA, per germline. The CDR3 nucleotides are TGCAGCGTTCGAGGCGGGTTAGCAGAAAACATTCAGTACTTC. This sequence encodes CSVRGGLAENIQYF.

The chain combines TRBV29-1 with TRBJ2-1, with a weak D call TRBD2 (6 bases). CDR3 length: 14 amino acids. Trimming took off 5 bases at V and 3 bases at J, with 14 bases between the two ends. Germline V gives CDR1 SQVTM, CDR2 ANQGSEA. The CDR3 DNA sequence: TGCAGCGTTCGCCTAGCGCCTCGCTACAATGAGCAGTTCTTC. Translating gives CSVRLAPRYNEQFF.

The chain links TRBV7-9 to TRBJ2-7, with 9 nucleotides matching TRBD1. The V and J ends lost 3 bases and 6 bases, in that order; junction bases with no gene match: 6. CDR3 length: 14 amino acids. Germline lookup yields CDR1 SEHNR and CDR2 FQNEAQ (reference sequence). Written as DNA, the CDR3 is TGTGCCAGCAGCTTGTTACAGGGGGCTTCCGAGCAGTACTTC. It codes for CASSLLQGASEQYF.